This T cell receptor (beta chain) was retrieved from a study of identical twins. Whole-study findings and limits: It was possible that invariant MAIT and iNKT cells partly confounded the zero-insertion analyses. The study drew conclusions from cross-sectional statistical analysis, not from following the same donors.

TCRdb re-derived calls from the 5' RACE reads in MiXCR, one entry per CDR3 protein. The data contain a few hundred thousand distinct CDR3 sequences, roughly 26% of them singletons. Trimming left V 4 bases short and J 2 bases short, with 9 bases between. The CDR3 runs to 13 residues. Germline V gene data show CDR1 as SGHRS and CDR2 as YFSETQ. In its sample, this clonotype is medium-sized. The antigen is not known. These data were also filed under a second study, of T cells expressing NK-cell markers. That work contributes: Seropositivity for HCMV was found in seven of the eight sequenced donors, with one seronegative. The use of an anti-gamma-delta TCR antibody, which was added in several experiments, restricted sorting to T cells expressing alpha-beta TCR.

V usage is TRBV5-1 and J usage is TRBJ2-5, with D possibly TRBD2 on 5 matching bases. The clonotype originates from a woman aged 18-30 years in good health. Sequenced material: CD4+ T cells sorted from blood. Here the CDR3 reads CASSGGSQETQYF. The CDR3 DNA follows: TGCGCCAGCAGCGGTGGGAGTCAAGAGACCCAGTACTTC. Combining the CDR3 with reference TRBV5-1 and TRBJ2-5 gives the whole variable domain KAGVTQTPRYLIKTRGQQVTLSCSPISGHRSVSWYQQTPGQGLQFLFEYFSETQRNKGNFPGRFSGRQFSNSRSEMNVSTLELGDSALYLCASSGGSQETQYFGPGTRLLVL.